These T cell receptor beta chains were read from a single sample in a study of cytomegalovirus exposure and HLA in healthy donors. Assay used: immunoSEQ multiplex PCR; TCRdb lists only in-frame clones, some missing. The data contain over 100,000 clones, about 70% of them singletons. The specimen sequenced was PBMCs. These receptors came from a woman under 40 in good health and CMV-seronegative. Both conserved end residues are part of each CDR3. The D gene is left open where the match is weak. Size values are once, few and many counts, or a class for expanded clones, and some rows have none.

clone_size: NA
j_call: TRBJ2-7
v_call: TRBV18
d_call: TRBD2
cdr3_aa: CASSRGLGEGSYEQYF
cdr3_nt: TGTGCCAGCTCACGCGGACTAGGGGAGGGGTCCTACGAGCAGTACTTC

clone_size: once
j_call: TRBJ2-6
v_call: TRBV19
d_call: NA
cdr3_aa: CASSAGGANVLTF
cdr3_nt: TGTGCCAGTAGCGCCGGGGGGGCCAACGTCCTGACTTTC

clone_size: NA
j_call: TRBJ1-2
v_call: TRBV6-1
d_call: TRBD1
cdr3_aa: CASSVGTEFYGYTF
cdr3_nt: TGTGCCAGCAGTGTAGGGACAGAGTTTTATGGCTACACCTTC

clone_size: NA
j_call: TRBJ2-1
v_call: TRBV6-5
d_call: TRBD2
cdr3_aa: CASRRAGGRNNEQFF
cdr3_nt: TGTGCCAGCAGGAGAGCGGGGGGGCGCAACAATGAGCAGTTCTTC

clone_size: NA
j_call: TRBJ1-1
v_call: TRBV30
d_call: TRBD1
cdr3_aa: CAWISGGRREAFF
cdr3_nt: TGTGCCTGGATCTCAGGGGGCAGGCGAGAAGCTTTCTTT

clone_size: few
j_call: TRBJ2-7
v_call: TRBV2
d_call: NA
cdr3_aa: CASSALDSYEQYF
cdr3_nt: TGTGCCAGCAGTGCCCTAGACAGTTACGAGCAGTACTTC

clone_size: NA
j_call: TRBJ1-1
v_call: TRBV30
d_call: NA
cdr3_aa: CAGRDTEAFF
cdr3_nt: TGTGCCGGGCGGGATACTGAAGCTTTCTTT

clone_size: NA
j_call: TRBJ2-7
v_call: TRBV5-1
d_call: TRBD1
cdr3_aa: CASSLAGTGVLVEQYF
cdr3_nt: TGCGCCAGCAGCTTGGCCGGGACAGGGGTCCTGGTGGAGCAGTACTTC

clone_size: NA
j_call: TRBJ2-5
v_call: TRBV6-1
d_call: TRBD2
cdr3_aa: CASSGGGRGGWETQYF
cdr3_nt: TGTGCCAGCAGTGGAGGGGGGCGGGGGGGTTGGGAGACCCAGTACTTC

clone_size: once
j_call: TRBJ1-6
v_call: TRBV5-1
d_call: TRBD1
cdr3_aa: CASSDRGNSPLHF
cdr3_nt: TGCGCCAGCTCCGACAGGGGTAATTCACCCCTCCACTTT

clone_size: NA
j_call: TRBJ2-7
v_call: TRBV11-2
d_call: NA
cdr3_aa: CASSLAPLQAVNYEQYF
cdr3_nt: TGTGCCAGCAGCTTAGCGCCCTTGCAGGCAGTCAACTACGAGCAGTACTTC

clone_size: NA
j_call: TRBJ2-5
v_call: TRBV19
d_call: TRBD1
cdr3_aa: CASSSGQGGETQYF
cdr3_nt: TGTGCCAGTAGTTCCGGACAGGGGGGCGAGACCCAGTACTTC

clone_size: NA
j_call: TRBJ1-6
v_call: TRBV5-1
d_call: NA
cdr3_aa: CASSSSDSAHSYNSPLHF
cdr3_nt: TGCGCCAGCAGCTCCTCTGACAGCGCCCACTCCTATAATTCACCCCTCCACTTT

clone_size: few
j_call: TRBJ2-3
v_call: TRBV11-1
d_call: NA
cdr3_aa: CASSLTPRQESSTDTQYF
cdr3_nt: TGTGCCAGCAGCTTGACACCCCGACAGGAATCTAGCACAGATACGCAGTATTTT

clone_size: once
j_call: TRBJ2-1
v_call: TRBV15
d_call: TRBD2
cdr3_aa: CATSNPSGSSYNEQFF
cdr3_nt: TGTGCCACCAGCAACCCTAGCGGAAGCTCCTACAATGAGCAGTTCTTC

clone_size: NA
j_call: TRBJ1-1
v_call: TRBV2
d_call: NA
cdr3_aa: CASRIRREGYTEAFF
cdr3_nt: TGTGCCAGCAGAATTAGGAGGGAGGGGTACACTGAAGCTTTCTTT

clone_size: NA
j_call: TRBJ2-5
v_call: TRBV6-1
d_call: NA
cdr3_aa: CASRRGGLYTETQYF
cdr3_nt: TGTGCCAGCAGGAGGGGAGGTTTATACACAGAGACCCAGTACTTC

clone_size: once
j_call: TRBJ2-1
v_call: TRBV7-9
d_call: NA
cdr3_aa: CASSLVIYNEQFF
cdr3_nt: TGTGCCAGCAGCTTAGTAATCTACAATGAGCAGTTCTTC

clone_size: NA
j_call: TRBJ1-1
v_call: TRBV6-6
d_call: TRBD1
cdr3_aa: CASSVQGVGAEAFF
cdr3_nt: TGTGCCAGCAGTGTTCAGGGGGTGGGGGCTGAAGCTTTCTTT

clone_size: NA
j_call: TRBJ1-2
v_call: TRBV5-1
d_call: TRBD1
cdr3_aa: CASSPGQGGLGYTF
cdr3_nt: TGCGCCAGCAGCCCCGGACAGGGTGGTCTCGGCTACACCTTC

clone_size: NA
j_call: TRBJ1-1
v_call: TRBV6-1
d_call: NA
cdr3_aa: CASSVLGGTEAFF
cdr3_nt: TGTGCCAGCAGTGTTCTGGGGGGCACTGAAGCTTTCTTT

clone_size: NA
j_call: TRBJ1-1
v_call: TRBV6-6
d_call: TRBD1
cdr3_aa: CASKGQLEAFF
cdr3_nt: TGTGCCAGCAAGGGACAGCTTGAAGCTTTCTTT

clone_size: NA
j_call: TRBJ1-4
v_call: TRBV15
d_call: NA
cdr3_aa: CATSPQRMTTNEKLFF
cdr3_nt: TGTGCCACCAGCCCGCAGAGGATGACAACTAATGAAAAACTGTTTTTT

clone_size: NA
j_call: TRBJ1-1
v_call: TRBV5-1
d_call: NA
cdr3_aa: CASSLGAGTEAFF
cdr3_nt: TGCGCCAGCAGCTTGGGGGCGGGCACTGAAGCTTTCTTT

clone_size: NA
j_call: TRBJ2-5
v_call: TRBV11-3
d_call: NA
cdr3_aa: CASSEDRRKLETQYF
cdr3_nt: TGTGCCAGCAGCGAGGACAGACGAAAGCTAGAGACCCAGTACTTC

clone_size: once
j_call: TRBJ1-1
v_call: TRBV5-1
d_call: NA
cdr3_aa: CASSLALGGGMNTEAFF
cdr3_nt: TGCGCCAGCAGCTTGGCCCTGGGAGGGGGAATGAACACTGAAGCTTTCTTT

clone_size: NA
j_call: TRBJ1-1
v_call: TRBV7-9
d_call: NA
cdr3_aa: CASSHPGKNTEAFF
cdr3_nt: TGTGCCAGCAGTCACCCGGGGAAGAACACTGAAGCTTTCTTT

clone_size: NA
j_call: TRBJ1-1
v_call: TRBV30
d_call: NA
cdr3_aa: CAWNPFEGLHTEAFF
cdr3_nt: TGTGCCTGGAATCCTTTTGAGGGATTGCACACTGAAGCTTTCTTT

clone_size: NA
j_call: TRBJ2-5
v_call: TRBV5-4
d_call: TRBD2
cdr3_aa: CASSLGLAVQETQYF
cdr3_nt: TGTGCCAGCAGCTTGGGACTAGCGGTTCAAGAGACCCAGTACTTC

clone_size: NA
j_call: TRBJ2-7
v_call: TRBV6-6
d_call: TRBD1
cdr3_aa: CASLFNEDRVSEQYF
cdr3_nt: TGTGCCAGCCTTTTCAACGAGGACAGGGTGAGCGAGCAGTACTTC

clone_size: NA
j_call: TRBJ2-1
v_call: TRBV18
d_call: TRBD2
cdr3_aa: CASSPRLAGGRNEQFF
cdr3_nt: TGTGCCAGCTCACCAAGACTAGCGGGAGGGCGCAATGAGCAGTTCTTC

clone_size: few
j_call: TRBJ2-7
v_call: TRBV10-3
d_call: TRBD2
cdr3_aa: CATMTSGGTGEQYF
cdr3_nt: TGTGCCACCATGACTAGCGGGGGAACTGGGGAGCAGTACTTC

clone_size: NA
j_call: TRBJ1-1
v_call: TRBV11-3
d_call: NA
cdr3_aa: CASSSIGSNAEAFF
cdr3_nt: TGTGCCAGCAGCTCCATTGGCTCAAACGCCGAAGCTTTCTTT

clone_size: NA
j_call: TRBJ2-7
v_call: TRBV11-3
d_call: NA
cdr3_aa: CASSRGQEIYEQYF
cdr3_nt: TGTGCCAGCAGCAGAGGGCAGGAAATCTACGAGCAGTACTTC

clone_size: NA
j_call: TRBJ2-6
v_call: TRBV6-1
d_call: NA
cdr3_aa: CASSEQGSGANVLTF
cdr3_nt: TGTGCCAGCAGTGAGCAGGGTTCCGGGGCCAACGTCCTGACTTTC

clone_size: few
j_call: TRBJ1-5
v_call: TRBV19
d_call: TRBD1
cdr3_aa: CATSQGPYQPQHF
cdr3_nt: TGTGCCACTTCACAGGGGCCCTATCAGCCCCAGCATTTT

clone_size: NA
j_call: TRBJ2-7
v_call: TRBV5-6
d_call: TRBD1
cdr3_aa: CASSLGQGIYEQYF
cdr3_nt: TGTGCCAGCAGCTTGGGACAGGGGATCTACGAGCAGTACTTC

clone_size: NA
j_call: TRBJ2-3
v_call: TRBV20-1
d_call: TRBD1
cdr3_aa: CSAGQETQYF
cdr3_nt: TGCAGTGCTGGACAGGAAACGCAGTATTTT

clone_size: NA
j_call: TRBJ1-4
v_call: TRBV19
d_call: TRBD1
cdr3_aa: CASRILPGQGNEKLFF
cdr3_nt: TGTGCCAGTAGGATTTTACCGGGACAGGGAAATGAAAAACTGTTTTTT

clone_size: NA
j_call: TRBJ1-2
v_call: TRBV7-8
d_call: TRBD1
cdr3_aa: CASSPDRGGYNYGYTF
cdr3_nt: TGTGCCAGCAGCCCGGACAGGGGAGGGTATAACTATGGCTACACCTTC

clone_size: few
j_call: TRBJ1-2
v_call: TRBV6-5
d_call: NA
cdr3_aa: CASTQGLNYGYTF
cdr3_nt: TGTGCCAGCACCCAGGGTCTTAACTATGGCTACACCTTC

clone_size: NA
j_call: TRBJ1-2
v_call: TRBV5-1
d_call: NA
cdr3_aa: CASSFSGDGYGYTF
cdr3_nt: TGCGCCAGCAGCTTTTCAGGGGATGGCTATGGCTACACCTTC

clone_size: NA
j_call: TRBJ1-4
v_call: TRBV5-1
d_call: NA
cdr3_aa: CASSFRQATNEKLFF
cdr3_nt: TGCGCCAGCAGCTTTAGACAGGCAACTAATGAAAAACTGTTTTTT

clone_size: few
j_call: TRBJ1-1
v_call: TRBV30
d_call: NA
cdr3_aa: CAWSPPQGYTEAFF
cdr3_nt: TGTGCCTGGAGTCCCCCCCAGGGGTACACTGAAGCTTTCTTT

clone_size: NA
j_call: TRBJ2-3
v_call: TRBV5-1
d_call: TRBD2
cdr3_aa: CASSLEEREARTDTQYF
cdr3_nt: TGCGCCAGCAGCTTGGAAGAGCGGGAGGCCCGCACAGATACGCAGTATTTT

clone_size: NA
j_call: TRBJ1-1
v_call: TRBV7-3
d_call: TRBD1
cdr3_aa: CASSPGQMNTEAFF
cdr3_nt: TGTGCCAGCAGCCCGGGACAGATGAACACTGAAGCTTTCTTT